This T cell receptor beta chain was obtained from a study of cytomegalovirus exposure and HLA in healthy donors (dated by TCRdb to 2016 to 2017). Regarding the study in general: In an earlier analysis of fewer than 750 of the donors, under 300 Gb of sequence data and 117 million unique TCR beta sequences from about 179 million T cells were reported. On average, roughly 240,000 unique TCR beta nucleotide sequences were sequenced per donor among 300 to 500 genotyped donors of the cohort, with around 19% of those sequences being non-productive. The study profiled the T cell repertoires of under 700 subjects by immunosequencing and related them to cytomegalovirus serostatus. To predict cytomegalovirus infection status, the study brought together high-throughput TCR immunosequencing, statistical association of individual TCRs with disease status, and machine learning. An early release that covered some 640 HLA-typed donors contained around 300 gigabases of sequencing data and tens of millions of unique TCR sequences. Because of strong linkage in the cohort, five DR-DQ haplotypes were treated as single units for association and clustering. In the later analysis, no new phenotypic data were used to find candidate immune exposures; instead, reliance was placed on TCR beta sequences and their occurrence across donors. Of the 300 to 450 genotyped donors, 81% were placed in the genetic ancestry cluster associated with self-reported Caucasian donors. The study aimed to test whether signatures of past pathogen exposure could be identified by cataloging public T cell receptors. In an earlier analysis of roughly 580 of the donors, high-throughput TCR beta sequencing was used to judge whether each TCR beta V gene segment behaved as functional or pseudogenic. Donor age, sex, ethnicity and CMV serostatus were compiled together with the repertoire data. Every discovery cohort repertoire had been produced on one sequencing platform. Class I and class II HLA loci were covered by the typing at four-digit resolution. A later analysis re-analyzed previously published TCR beta repertoires from roughly 630 donors and added high-resolution HLA genotyping to study TCR occurrence patterns. Besides the first cohort of some 670 subjects, a separate validation cohort made up of 120 or so different subjects was used. In a later genetic analysis, genome-wide SNP genotypes for about three fifths of the 666 donors were used, and that subset was treated as a discovery cohort. The number of donors typed differed by locus, with roughly 629-640 for A, B, C, DRB1 and DQB1, around 500 for DQA1, 606 for DPA1, and approximately 470 for DPB1.

The receptor library was made with the immunoSEQ multiplex PCR assay. For the multiplex PCR, a mixture combining 60 forward primers for TCR Vbeta segments and 13 reverse primers for TCR Jbeta segments was used. The CDR3 region of rearranged TCR beta genes was amplified from genomic DNA with a multiplex PCR assay. The Illumina HiSeq System was used to sequence the amplified TCR beta libraries as 87-base-pair reads. As for the authors' bioinformatics: A later analysis tallied tens of millions of unique TCR beta chains across the 640 or so repertoires, and about 12 million of those chains were shared by two or more donors. Raw reads were error-corrected and collapsed into unique sequences with a nearest-neighbor algorithm that merged closely related sequences to remove PCR and sequencing errors. Alignment of CDR3 sequences to IMGT reference sequences was used to assign V, D and J gene segments. For a sequence to be retained, a match of at least six nucleotides to both a V gene segment and a J gene segment was required. Rearrangements were classified as productive when the CDR3 lacked stop codons and remained in frame with V and J, and all other rearrangements were classified as non-productive. CDR3 was defined according to IMGT convention as the region running from the second conserved V-encoded cysteine to the conserved J-encoded phenylalanine. The earlier analysis of 450 to 750 of the donors excluded any sequence lacking an unambiguous match to a single V gene segment. An earlier analysis of a few hundred of the donors called V segments functional above 56.7% productive rearrangements and segregating when the between-donor standard deviation exceeded 5%. A statistical classification framework was built for diagnosing cytomegalovirus status from the catalog of TCR beta chain sequences. In a later analysis, TCR nucleotide sequences were compared against IMGT/GENE-DB human TR gene sequences so that V and J genes could be assigned. Using the TCRdist pipeline, a later analysis assigned CDR3 sequences along with most-parsimonious VDJ recombination scenarios. In a later analysis, every TCR beta chain was defined by the combination of its CDR3 amino acid sequence and its V-gene family, and reads without a unique V-gene family were dropped. To address suspected cross-contamination and a sequencing artifact, a later analysis removed approximately 600 highly shared, low-generation-probability nucleotide sequences. A later analysis calculated a clonal expansion index for each public chain from normalized within-repertoire ranks of inferred template counts. A later analysis computed generation probabilities with a VDJ recombination model fitted to out-of-frame rearrangements, and checked the results against IGoR. Hypergeometric tests were used in a later analysis to score TCR-TCR, TCR-HLA and TCR-CMV co-occurrence, with a repertoire-size bias correction applied to the TCR pairs. A later analysis estimated false discovery rates by permuting HLA or CMV assignments 20 times. In a later analysis, co-occurring TCRs were grouped using DBSCAN, with TCRdist sequence similarity added in when clustering inside HLA-allele-positive subsets. For co-occurrence clustering, repertoires with fewer than 30,000 or more than 120,000 public chains were excluded, along with a handful of repertoires with anomalous nucleotide sharing. As stored in TCRdb, this immuneACCESS dataset retains in-frame rearrangements with V and J assigned. A fraction of the clones does not appear; measured against another copy, unresolved V genes explain less than half of the discrepancy, and the remainder lacks a known reason. That table supplies the V and J calls and clone size; D and trimming were determined from the DNA. This sample's clone table shows about 200,000 clones. Jointly, the top ten make up 0.65% to 0.75% of the sample.

In total, about 650 healthy bone marrow donors made up the cohort. Cohort members were all nominally healthy when sampled, although unrecorded immune exposures were likely present. The donor was CMV seronegative and belonged to the group of around 350 seronegative cohort members. A peripheral blood sample was collected from each donor, and TCR beta sequencing was performed on peripheral blood mononuclear cells. Genomic DNA extraction from the blood cell samples was performed with the Qiagen DNeasy Blood Extraction Kit. Study-wide findings and limitations: The study listed 150 to 200 TCR beta chains as associated with cytomegalovirus. A further reported finding was that TCR beta sequences accurately predicted the HLA-A and HLA-B alleles for most subjects in the first cohort. The earlier analysis of 587 of the donors excluded seventeen rarely observed V segments, including chromosome 9 orphons, because counts were too low. Sequencing depth was assumed to be roughly uniform across donors in the presence/absence analyses, though that assumption may not hold. Some IMGT-functional V segments, including TRBV6-2 and TRBV6-3, could not be distinguished by the 87-base-pair reads and were therefore excluded. According to a later genetic analysis, donors in an Asian-associated ancestry cluster had fewer N-insertions in productive TCRs than the approximately 700-donor mean. A later analysis found that HLA-associated TCR beta chains were more clonally expanded and had lower generation probabilities than equally common non-associated chains. The classifier was reported to diagnose cytomegalovirus status with high specificity and sensitivity in both the original cohort and the validation cohort. Assigning TCR associations to individual alleles was difficult when HLA alleles, especially DR and DQ, strongly co-occurred. It was suggested by the authors that the approach could potentially be generalized to other disease states and immunological phenotypes. In a later analysis, several top co-occurrence clusters were reported to appear linked to parvovirus B19, influenza, CMV and Epstein-Barr virus. The cohort was sequenced for TCR beta chains only, and without alpha or paired-chain data the features that could be detected were limited. According to a later analysis, most CMV-associated TCR beta chains appeared to be HLA-restricted, and the HLA associations seemed to be driven largely by CMV exposure. Because some donors lacked HLA typing at each locus, the association tests relied only on the typed subset. A cluster of highly shared sequence variants was judged likely to be a technical artifact of the sequencing pipeline. In vitro tests confirmed that a few of the cytomegalovirus-associated TCR beta chains recognize cytomegalovirus antigens. An association between a missense DCLRE1C variant and V-gene and J-gene trimming of TCR beta chains was found in a later genetic analysis and replicated in an independent cohort. A later analysis associated about 17,000 TCR beta sequences with specific HLA alleles at a false discovery rate of 0.05. Immune exposure information for the cohort was limited to CMV serostatus. According to a later analysis, TCR association rates differed among HLA loci, with DRB1 alleles showing the most associated TCRs and HLA-C alleles showing the fewest. An earlier analysis of around 500 of the donors showed that most TCR beta V segments appeared in productive rearrangements either about 90% or about 30% of the time, which broadly matched IMGT annotations. Correlated functional status among segregating V segments might reflect linkage disequilibrium, but an unknown experimental factor could not be ruled out. Across donors, most TCR sequences were observed very rarely, whereas some public TCRs were present in many individuals.

Details on this clone: It has no known antigen specificity. The identical CDR3 is also encoded by other nucleotide sequences in the sample.

From the cysteine up to the phenylalanine, the CDR3 has a length of 15 residues. Only the CDR3 region is kept as DNA, spanning 45 bases read in frame from base 1. The germline V gene sets CDR1 to SGHTA and CDR2 to FQGNSA. Trimming takes 0 bases from V and 5 bases from J, and the germline ends sit 13 bases apart. Recombination joined TRBV7-2 with TRBJ2-5; the D gene is possibly TRBD2, with 6 bases matching. The material sequenced was PBMCs. This clonotype was sampled from a boy between 10 and 17 years old in good health and CMV-seronegative. Here is the DNA: TGTGCCAGCAGCTTAGCGCTGGGGGGTAGGGAGACCCAGTACTTC. It translates to CASSLALGGRETQYF.